This section outlines one T cell receptor (beta chain) sequence together with its context. Since a much larger clone is just one base distant, this may be a read error. The V gene's germline CDR1 is MGHDK and CDR2 SYGVNS. The V end was cut by 5 bases, the J end by 11 bases, with 18 bases between. The CDR3 has 13 amino acids. Profiled with immunoSEQ multiplex PCR; TCRdb holds only in-frame clones, not every one. This sample has about 490,000 clones; about 79% occur once, and the top ten carry 13%. The record originates from a study of shared clonotypes between healthy human individuals. Genomic DNA, for the unsorted samples, came from tens of millions of PBMCs.

The chain carries TRBV25-1 and TRBJ1-1; D ambiguous. The receptor was derived from a woman between 35 and 50 years old in good health. Some clones in this sample may be carry-over from other donors' samples. Sequencing was carried out using PBMCs. The CDR3 DNA reads TGTGCCAGCAGTAACAAACCCGACTTGAACGCTTTCTTT. Residues: CASSNKPDLNAFF.